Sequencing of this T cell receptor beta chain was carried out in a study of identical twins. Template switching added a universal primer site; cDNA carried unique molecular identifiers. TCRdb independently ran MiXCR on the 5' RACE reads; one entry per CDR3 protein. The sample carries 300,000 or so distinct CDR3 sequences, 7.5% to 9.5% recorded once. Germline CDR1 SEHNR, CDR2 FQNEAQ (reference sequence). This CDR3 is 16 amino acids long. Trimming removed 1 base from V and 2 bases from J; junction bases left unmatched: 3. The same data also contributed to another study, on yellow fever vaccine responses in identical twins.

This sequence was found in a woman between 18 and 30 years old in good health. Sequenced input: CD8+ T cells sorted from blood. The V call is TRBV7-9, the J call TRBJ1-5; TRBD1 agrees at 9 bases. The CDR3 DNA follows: TGTGCCAGCAGCTTAGTGGGACAGGGCGGCAATCAGCCCCAGCATTTT. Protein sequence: CASSLVGQGGNQPQHF. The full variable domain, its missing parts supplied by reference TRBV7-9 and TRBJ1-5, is DTGVSQNPRHKITKRGQNVTFRCDPISEHNRLYWYRQTLGQGPEFLTYFQNEAQLEKSRLLSDRFSAERPKGSFSTLEIQRTEQGDSAMYLCASSLVGQGGNQPQHFGDGTRLSIL.